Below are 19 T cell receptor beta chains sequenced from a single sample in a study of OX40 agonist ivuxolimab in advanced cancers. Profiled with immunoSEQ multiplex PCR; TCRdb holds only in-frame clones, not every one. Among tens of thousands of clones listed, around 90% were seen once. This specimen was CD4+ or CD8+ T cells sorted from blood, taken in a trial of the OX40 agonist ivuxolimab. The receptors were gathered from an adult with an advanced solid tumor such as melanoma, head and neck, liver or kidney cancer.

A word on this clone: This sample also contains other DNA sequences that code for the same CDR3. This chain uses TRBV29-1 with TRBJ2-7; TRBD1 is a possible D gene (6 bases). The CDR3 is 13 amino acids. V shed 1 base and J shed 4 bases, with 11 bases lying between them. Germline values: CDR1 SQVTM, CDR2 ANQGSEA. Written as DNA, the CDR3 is TGCAGCGTTGAAGGGCAGGGGTTATACGAGCAGTACTTC. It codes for CSVEGQGLYEQYF.

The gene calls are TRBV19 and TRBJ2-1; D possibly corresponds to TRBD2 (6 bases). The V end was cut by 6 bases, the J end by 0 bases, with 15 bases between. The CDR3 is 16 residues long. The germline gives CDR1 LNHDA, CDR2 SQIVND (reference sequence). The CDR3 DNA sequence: TGTGCCAGTAGCTTTTTCGGCGGGGCCTCCTACAATGAGCAGTTCTTC. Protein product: CASSFFGGASYNEQFF.

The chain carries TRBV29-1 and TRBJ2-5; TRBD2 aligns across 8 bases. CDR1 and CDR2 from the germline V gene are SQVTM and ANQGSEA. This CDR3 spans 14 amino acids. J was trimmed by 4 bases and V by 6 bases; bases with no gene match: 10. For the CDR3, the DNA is TGCAGCGTGCAGCGGGGGTCAGCGTCAGAGACCCAGTACTTC. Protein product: CSVQRGSASETQYF.

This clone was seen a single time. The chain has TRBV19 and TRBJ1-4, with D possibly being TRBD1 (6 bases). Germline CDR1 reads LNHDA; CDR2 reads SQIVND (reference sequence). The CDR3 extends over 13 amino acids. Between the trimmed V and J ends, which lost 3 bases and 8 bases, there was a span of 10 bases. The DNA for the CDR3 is TGTGCCAGTAGTATCAGGGGAGACGAAAAACTGTTTTTT. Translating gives CASSIRGDEKLFF. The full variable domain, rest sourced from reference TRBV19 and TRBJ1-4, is DGGITQSPKYLFRKEGQNVTLSCEQNLNHDAMYWYRQDPGQGLRLIYYSQIVNDFQKGDIAEGYSVSREKKESFPLTVTSAQKNPTAFYLCASSIRGDEKLFFGSGTQLSVL.

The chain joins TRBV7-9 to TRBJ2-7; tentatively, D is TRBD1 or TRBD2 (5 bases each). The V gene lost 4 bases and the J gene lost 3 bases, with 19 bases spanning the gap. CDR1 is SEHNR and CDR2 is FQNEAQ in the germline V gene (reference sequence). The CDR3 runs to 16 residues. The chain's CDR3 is CASSYKLTQGDYEQYF. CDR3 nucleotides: TGTGCCAGCAGCTATAAATTAACGCAGGGAGACTACGAGCAGTACTTC.

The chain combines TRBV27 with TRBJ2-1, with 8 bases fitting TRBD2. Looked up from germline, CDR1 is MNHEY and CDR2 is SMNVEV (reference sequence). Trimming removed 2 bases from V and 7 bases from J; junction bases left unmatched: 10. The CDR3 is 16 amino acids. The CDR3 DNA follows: TGTGCCAGCAGTTTAGGCGTCGCGGGAGGTCAAAATGAGCAGTTCTTC. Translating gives CASSLGVAGGQNEQFF.

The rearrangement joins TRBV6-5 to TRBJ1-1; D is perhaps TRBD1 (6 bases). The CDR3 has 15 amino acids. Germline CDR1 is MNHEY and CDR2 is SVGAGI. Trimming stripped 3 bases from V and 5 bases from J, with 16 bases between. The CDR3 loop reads CASSYHRQAGTEAFF. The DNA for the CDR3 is TGTGCCAGCAGTTATCATAGACAGGCCGGGACTGAAGCTTTCTTT.

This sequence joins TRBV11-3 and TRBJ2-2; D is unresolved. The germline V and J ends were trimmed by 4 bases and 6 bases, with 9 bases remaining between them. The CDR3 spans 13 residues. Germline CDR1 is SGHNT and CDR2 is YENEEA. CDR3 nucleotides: TGTGCCAGCAGCTACCGATTGGCCGGGGAGCTGTTTTTT. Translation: CASSYRLAGELFF.

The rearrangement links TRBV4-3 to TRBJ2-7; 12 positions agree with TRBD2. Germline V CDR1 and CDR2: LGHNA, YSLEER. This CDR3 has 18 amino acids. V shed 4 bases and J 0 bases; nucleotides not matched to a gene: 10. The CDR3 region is CASSRETSGRHDSYEQYF. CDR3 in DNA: TGCGCCAGCAGCCGCGAGACTAGCGGGAGACACGACTCCTACGAGCAGTACTTC.

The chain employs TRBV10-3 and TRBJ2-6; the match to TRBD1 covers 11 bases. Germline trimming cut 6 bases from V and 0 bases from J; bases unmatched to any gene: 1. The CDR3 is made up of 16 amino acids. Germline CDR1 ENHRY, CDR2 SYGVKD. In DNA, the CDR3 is TGTGCCATCAGGGGACAGGGGGGCTCTGGGGCCAACGTCCTGACTTTC. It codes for CAIRGQGGSGANVLTF.

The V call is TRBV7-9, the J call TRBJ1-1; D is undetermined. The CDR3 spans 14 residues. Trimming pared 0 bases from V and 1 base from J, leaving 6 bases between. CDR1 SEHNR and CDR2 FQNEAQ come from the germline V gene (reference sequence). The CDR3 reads CASSLAYSNTEAFF. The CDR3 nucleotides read TGTGCCAGCAGCTTAGCGTACTCGAACACTGAAGCTTTCTTT.

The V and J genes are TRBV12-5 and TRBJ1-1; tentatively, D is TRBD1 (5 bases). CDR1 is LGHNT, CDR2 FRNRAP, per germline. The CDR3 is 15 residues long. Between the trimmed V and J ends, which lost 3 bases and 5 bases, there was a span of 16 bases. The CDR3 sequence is CASGLGIGGITEAFF. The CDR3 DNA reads TGTGCTAGTGGTTTAGGTATCGGGGGGATTACTGAAGCTTTCTTT.

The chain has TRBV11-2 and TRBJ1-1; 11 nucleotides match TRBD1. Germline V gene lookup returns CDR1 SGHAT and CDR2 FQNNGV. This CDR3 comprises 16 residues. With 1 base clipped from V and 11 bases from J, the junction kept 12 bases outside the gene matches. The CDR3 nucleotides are TGTGCCAGCAGCTTAGCTGGACAGGGGGCCGTGGACTCGGCTTTCTTT. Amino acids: CASSLAGQGAVDSAFF.

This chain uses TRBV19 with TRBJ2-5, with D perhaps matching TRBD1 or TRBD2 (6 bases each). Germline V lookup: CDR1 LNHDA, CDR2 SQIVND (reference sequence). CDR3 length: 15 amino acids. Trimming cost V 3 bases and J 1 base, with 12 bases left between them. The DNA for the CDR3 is TGTGCCAGTAGTATGTACGGGGGCCCCCAAGAGACCCAGTACTTC. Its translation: CASSMYGGPQETQYF.

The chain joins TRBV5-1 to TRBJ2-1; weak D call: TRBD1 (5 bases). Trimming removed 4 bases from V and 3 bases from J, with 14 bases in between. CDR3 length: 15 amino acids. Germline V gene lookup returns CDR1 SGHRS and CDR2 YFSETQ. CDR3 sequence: CASSDDSPIYNEQFF. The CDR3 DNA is TGCGCCAGCAGCGATGACAGTCCGATCTACAATGAGCAGTTCTTC. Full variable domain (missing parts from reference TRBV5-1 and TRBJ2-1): KAGVTQTPRYLIKTRGQQVTLSCSPISGHRSVSWYQQTPGQGLQFLFEYFSETQRNKGNFPGRFSGRQFSNSRSEMNVSTLELGDSALYLCASSDDSPIYNEQFFGPGTRLTVL.

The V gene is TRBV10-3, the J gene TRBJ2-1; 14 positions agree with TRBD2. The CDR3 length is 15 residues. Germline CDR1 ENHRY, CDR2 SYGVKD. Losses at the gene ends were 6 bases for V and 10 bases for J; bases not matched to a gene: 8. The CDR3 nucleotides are TGTGCCATCAGGCCGGGACTAGCGGGAGTAGGCGAGCAGTTCTTC. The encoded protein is CAIRPGLAGVGEQFF.

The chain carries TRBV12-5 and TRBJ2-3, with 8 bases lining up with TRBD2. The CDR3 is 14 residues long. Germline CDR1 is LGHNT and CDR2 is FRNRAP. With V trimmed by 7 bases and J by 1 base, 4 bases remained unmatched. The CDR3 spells CASALLAGTDTQYF. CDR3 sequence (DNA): TGTGCTAGTGCTCTACTAGCGGGCACAGATACGCAGTATTTT.

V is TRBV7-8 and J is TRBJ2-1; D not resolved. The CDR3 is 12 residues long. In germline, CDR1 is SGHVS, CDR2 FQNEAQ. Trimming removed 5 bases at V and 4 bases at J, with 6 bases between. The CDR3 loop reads CASSAGYNEQFF. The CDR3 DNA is TGTGCCAGCAGCGCCGGGTACAATGAGCAGTTCTTC.

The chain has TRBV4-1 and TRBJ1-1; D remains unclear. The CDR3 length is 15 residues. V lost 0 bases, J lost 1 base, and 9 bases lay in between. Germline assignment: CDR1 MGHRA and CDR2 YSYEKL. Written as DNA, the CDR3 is TGCGCCAGCAGCCAAGATGGGCAGAGGAACACTGAAGCTTTCTTT. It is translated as CASSQDGQRNTEAFF.